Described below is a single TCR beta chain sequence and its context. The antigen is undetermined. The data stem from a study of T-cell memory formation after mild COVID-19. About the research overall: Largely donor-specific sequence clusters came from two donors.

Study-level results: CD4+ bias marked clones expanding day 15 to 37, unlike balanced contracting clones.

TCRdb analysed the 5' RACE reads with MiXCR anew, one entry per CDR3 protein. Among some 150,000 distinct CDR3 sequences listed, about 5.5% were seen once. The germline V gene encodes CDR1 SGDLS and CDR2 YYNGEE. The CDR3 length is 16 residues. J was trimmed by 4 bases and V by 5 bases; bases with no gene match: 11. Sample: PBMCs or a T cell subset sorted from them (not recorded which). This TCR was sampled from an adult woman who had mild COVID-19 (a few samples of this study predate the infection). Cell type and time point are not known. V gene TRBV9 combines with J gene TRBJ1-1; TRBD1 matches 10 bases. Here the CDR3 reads CASSPLGGQGGTEAFF. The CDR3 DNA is TGTGCCAGCAGTCCCCTGGGCGGACAGGGGGGCACTGAAGCTTTCTTT. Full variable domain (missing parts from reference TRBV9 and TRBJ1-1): DSGVTQTPKHLITATGQRVTLRCSPRSGDLSVYWYQQSLDQGLQFLIQYYNGEERAKGNILERFSAQQFPDLHSELNLSSLELGDSALYFCASSPLGGQGGTEAFFGQGTRLTVV.